This T cell receptor (beta chain) derives from a study of T-cell reconstitution after alpha-beta-depleted transplantation in children. Researchers prepared the TCRbeta library using unique molecular identifiers, the study reports. TCRdb recomputed calls from the PCR reads with MiXCR, one row per CDR3 protein. The table includes under 450,000 distinct CDR3 sequences, around 15% detected once. Study-level results: Surviving recipient T cells and thymic progenitors produced the high day-60 TCRbeta diversity seen in some patients. After one year, T-cell counts and TCRbeta diversity mostly came from new T cells. As was reported, about two months after transplant, alpha-beta T cells came from several hundred expanded graft clones.

In this sample, this clonotype turned up a few times. The antigen is undetermined. V dropped 4 bases and J dropped 2; count of bases not matched to a gene: 6. CDR1 and CDR2 from the germline V gene are SQVTM and ANQGSEA. There are 14 residues in the CDR3. The clonotype was recovered from a boy younger than two who had a stem cell transplant for Wiskott-Aldrich syndrome, so the T cells may come from the graft donor. The V and J genes are TRBV29-1 and TRBJ2-7, with 9 bases fitting TRBD1. The source was PBMCs, mostly from graft donor cells, collected 360 days after TCRalphabeta/CD19-depleted stem cell transplant. CDR3 coding DNA: TGCAGCGTTGTGACAGGGGGTTCTACCTACGAGCAGTACTTC. Encoded protein: CSVVTGGSTYEQYF.